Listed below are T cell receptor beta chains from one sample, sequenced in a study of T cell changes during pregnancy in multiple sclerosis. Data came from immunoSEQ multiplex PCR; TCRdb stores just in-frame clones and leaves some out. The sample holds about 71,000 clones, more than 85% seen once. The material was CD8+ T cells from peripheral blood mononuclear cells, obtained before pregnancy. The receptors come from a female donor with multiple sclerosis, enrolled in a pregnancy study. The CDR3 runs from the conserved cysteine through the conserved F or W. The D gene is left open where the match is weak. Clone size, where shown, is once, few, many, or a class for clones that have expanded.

CDR3aa: CASSLAQGIMAEAFF
CDR3nt: TGTGCCAGCAGCTTAGCCCAGGGGATCATGGCTGAAGCTTTCTTT
j_gene: TRBJ1-1
v_gene: TRBV7-9
d_gene: NA
abundance: NA

CDR3aa: CASSAQRGGLNNEQFF
CDR3nt: TGTGCCAGCAGCGCTCAGCGGGGGGGCTTGAACAATGAGCAGTTCTTC
j_gene: TRBJ2-1
v_gene: TRBV9
d_gene: TRBD2
abundance: NA

CDR3aa: CASSQVGAGASLGELFF
CDR3nt: TGCGCCAGCAGCCAAGTAGGGGCGGGGGCAAGTTTGGGGGAGCTGTTTTTT
j_gene: TRBJ2-2
v_gene: TRBV4-1
d_gene: NA
abundance: NA

CDR3aa: CASSLGATGAGYGYTF
CDR3nt: TGTGCCAGCAGCTTGGGGGCTACCGGGGCGGGATATGGCTACACCTTC
j_gene: TRBJ1-2
v_gene: TRBV5-6
d_gene: NA
abundance: NA

CDR3aa: CASSLGPGGGLGEQYF
CDR3nt: TGTGCCAGCAGCTTGGGGCCGGGGGGGGGCTTGGGGGAGCAGTACTTC
j_gene: TRBJ2-7
v_gene: TRBV5-4
d_gene: TRBD2
abundance: NA

CDR3aa: CASSLAGLTDTQYF
CDR3nt: TGCGCCAGCAGCTTGGCAGGGTTAACAGATACGCAGTATTTT
j_gene: TRBJ2-3
v_gene: TRBV5-1
d_gene: NA
abundance: NA

CDR3aa: CSAAGTQGGPNTGELFF
CDR3nt: TGCAGCGCCGCCGGGACGCAGGGGGGTCCGAACACCGGGGAGCTGTTTTTT
j_gene: TRBJ2-2
v_gene: TRBV29-1
d_gene: NA
abundance: NA

CDR3aa: CASSASQGRTEAFF
CDR3nt: TGTGCCAGCAGCGCATCACAGGGCCGGACTGAAGCTTTCTTT
j_gene: TRBJ1-1
v_gene: TRBV5-4
d_gene: NA
abundance: NA

CDR3aa: CASSLGDRVDEQYF
CDR3nt: TGTGCCAGCAGCTTGGGGGACAGGGTGGACGAGCAATACTTC
j_gene: TRBJ2-7
v_gene: TRBV5-6
d_gene: TRBD1
abundance: NA

CDR3aa: CASSPPPQGVTGELFF
CDR3nt: TGTGCCAGCAGTCCTCCCCCACAAGGAGTTACCGGGGAGCTGTTTTTT
j_gene: TRBJ2-2
v_gene: TRBV27
d_gene: NA
abundance: once

CDR3aa: CASSLAWSDRGRIEAFF
CDR3nt: TGTGCCAGCAGCTTGGCCTGGTCGGACAGGGGGCGAATCGAAGCTTTCTTT
j_gene: TRBJ1-1
v_gene: TRBV5-8
d_gene: TRBD1
abundance: NA

CDR3aa: CSVEDRGEPNYGYTF
CDR3nt: TGCAGCGTTGAAGATCGAGGAGAACCAAACTATGGCTACACCTTC
j_gene: TRBJ1-2
v_gene: TRBV29-1
d_gene: NA
abundance: NA

CDR3aa: CASSTAPGGKGGYTF
CDR3nt: TGTGCCAGCAGTACAGCGCCAGGGGGAAAGGGTGGCTACACCTTC
j_gene: TRBJ1-2
v_gene: TRBV27
d_gene: TRBD1
abundance: few

CDR3aa: CASSPTSGGSNEQFF
CDR3nt: TGTGCCAGCAGTCCTACTAGCGGGGGGTCCAATGAGCAGTTCTTC
j_gene: TRBJ2-1
v_gene: TRBV7-6
d_gene: TRBD2
abundance: NA

CDR3aa: CAISGVGGLYNEQFF
CDR3nt: TGTGCCATCAGTGGGGTGGGGGGGCTCTACAATGAGCAGTTCTTC
j_gene: TRBJ2-1
v_gene: TRBV10-3
d_gene: NA
abundance: NA

CDR3aa: CASSPSGGAGANVLTF
CDR3nt: TGCGCCAGCAGCCCCAGCGGGGGGGCTGGGGCCAACGTCCTGACTTTC
j_gene: TRBJ2-6
v_gene: TRBV4-1
d_gene: TRBD2
abundance: NA

CDR3aa: CASSLGQGTQPQHF
CDR3nt: TGTGCCAGCAGCTTAGGACAGGGGACGCAGCCCCAGCATTTT
j_gene: TRBJ1-5
v_gene: TRBV11-2
d_gene: TRBD1
abundance: NA

CDR3aa: CASSLTGHANYGYTF
CDR3nt: TGTGCCAGCAGTCTAACAGGGCACGCTAACTATGGCTACACCTTC
j_gene: TRBJ1-2
v_gene: TRBV27
d_gene: NA
abundance: NA

CDR3aa: CASSEFWTGVNTGELFF
CDR3nt: TGTGCCAGCAGCGAGTTTTGGACAGGGGTGAACACCGGGGAGCTGTTTTTT
j_gene: TRBJ2-2
v_gene: TRBV9
d_gene: TRBD1
abundance: NA

CDR3aa: CASSGLQGANTEAFF
CDR3nt: TGTGCCAGTAGTGGATTGCAGGGTGCGAACACTGAAGCTTTCTTT
j_gene: TRBJ1-1
v_gene: TRBV19
d_gene: NA
abundance: NA

CDR3aa: CASNERGTSADTQYF
CDR3nt: TGTGCCAGCAACGAGCGGGGGACTTCCGCAGATACGCAGTATTTT
j_gene: TRBJ2-3
v_gene: TRBV5-8
d_gene: TRBD2
abundance: once

CDR3aa: CASSPPGLAGGYEQYF
CDR3nt: TGTGCCAGCAGCCCCCCTGGACTAGCGGGGGGATACGAGCAGTACTTC
j_gene: TRBJ2-7
v_gene: TRBV7-9
d_gene: TRBD2
abundance: NA

CDR3aa: CASSEALGNADTQYF
CDR3nt: TGTGCCAGCAGTGAAGCGCTTGGCAACGCTGATACGCAGTATTTT
j_gene: TRBJ2-3
v_gene: TRBV2
d_gene: NA
abundance: NA

CDR3aa: CASSAYTDTQYF
CDR3nt: TGTGCCAGCAGCGCTTACACAGATACGCAGTATTTT
j_gene: TRBJ2-3
v_gene: TRBV9
d_gene: NA
abundance: NA

CDR3aa: CASSLVGQGAEKLFF
CDR3nt: TGTGCCAGCAGCTTAGTGGGACAGGGCGCTGAAAAACTGTTTTTT
j_gene: TRBJ1-4
v_gene: TRBV11-2
d_gene: TRBD1
abundance: NA

CDR3aa: CASSQPGANTEAFF
CDR3nt: TGTGCCAGCTCACAGCCAGGGGCTAACACTGAAGCTTTCTTT
j_gene: TRBJ1-1
v_gene: TRBV18
d_gene: NA
abundance: NA

CDR3aa: CASSLGGDQPQHF
CDR3nt: TGTGCCAGCAGCTTAGGGGGGGATCAGCCCCAGCATTTT
j_gene: TRBJ1-5
v_gene: TRBV7-6
d_gene: NA
abundance: few

CDR3aa: CASRGSGDTDTQYF
CDR3nt: TGCGCCAGCAGGGGTAGCGGGGACACAGATACGCAGTATTTT
j_gene: TRBJ2-3
v_gene: TRBV10-2
d_gene: TRBD2
abundance: NA

CDR3aa: CASSLAGGTQETQYF
CDR3nt: TGTGCCAGCAGCTTAGCGGGGGGTACCCAAGAGACCCAGTACTTC
j_gene: TRBJ2-5
v_gene: TRBV7-3
d_gene: TRBD2
abundance: NA

CDR3aa: CASSQRGSDRDNEQFF
CDR3nt: TGCGCCAGCAGCCAAAGAGGGAGCGACAGGGACAATGAGCAGTTCTTC
j_gene: TRBJ2-1
v_gene: TRBV4-1
d_gene: TRBD1
abundance: NA

CDR3aa: CSVEVAQNYEQYF
CDR3nt: TGCAGCGTTGAGGTTGCACAGAACTACGAGCAGTACTTC
j_gene: TRBJ2-7
v_gene: TRBV29-1
d_gene: NA
abundance: NA

CDR3aa: CASSQDGTGVNTEAFF
CDR3nt: TGCGCCAGCAGCCAAGATGGGACAGGGGTGAACACTGAAGCTTTCTTT
j_gene: TRBJ1-1
v_gene: TRBV4-1
d_gene: TRBD1
abundance: few

CDR3aa: CASSQEWAGWNQPQHF
CDR3nt: TGCGCCAGCAGCCAAGAATGGGCAGGGTGGAATCAGCCCCAGCATTTT
j_gene: TRBJ1-5
v_gene: TRBV4-1
d_gene: NA
abundance: NA

CDR3aa: CASSPPSRAEQFF
CDR3nt: TGTGCCAGCAGCCCCCCTAGTCGAGCTGAGCAGTTCTTC
j_gene: TRBJ2-1
v_gene: TRBV7-6
d_gene: NA
abundance: NA

CDR3aa: CSVVEPTSGANVLTF
CDR3nt: TGCAGCGTTGTCGAGCCAACCTCTGGGGCCAACGTCCTGACTTTC
j_gene: TRBJ2-6
v_gene: TRBV29-1
d_gene: NA
abundance: NA

CDR3aa: CASRFGGGHVRGYTF
CDR3nt: TGTGCCAGCAGATTTGGGGGCGGCCACGTGAGGGGCTACACCTTC
j_gene: TRBJ1-2
v_gene: TRBV5-6
d_gene: NA
abundance: NA

CDR3aa: CASTPTLGIGELFF
CDR3nt: TGTGCCAGCACCCCAACGCTGGGCATCGGGGAGCTGTTTTTT
j_gene: TRBJ2-2
v_gene: TRBV9
d_gene: NA
abundance: NA

CDR3aa: CASLGLAGTSAGELFF
CDR3nt: TGTGCCAGTTTAGGACTAGCGGGGACGTCCGCCGGGGAGCTGTTTTTT
j_gene: TRBJ2-2
v_gene: TRBV10-3
d_gene: TRBD2
abundance: NA

CDR3aa: CASSLGRVGPLHF
CDR3nt: TGTGCCAGCAGCTTAGGCAGGGTAGGTCCCCTCCACTTT
j_gene: TRBJ1-6
v_gene: TRBV7-9
d_gene: NA
abundance: few

CDR3aa: CASSYSGGQSEQFF
CDR3nt: TGTGCCAGCAGTTACTCCGGGGGGCAAAGTGAGCAGTTCTTC
j_gene: TRBJ2-1
v_gene: TRBV6-5
d_gene: NA
abundance: NA

CDR3aa: CASSLAGGTDNEQFF
CDR3nt: TGTGCCAGCAGCTTAGCGGGGGGGACGGATAATGAGCAGTTCTTC
j_gene: TRBJ2-1
v_gene: TRBV7-9
d_gene: TRBD2
abundance: NA

CDR3aa: CASSLSGTQYF
CDR3nt: TGTGCCAGCAGCTTATCGGGTACCCAGTACTTC
j_gene: TRBJ2-5
v_gene: TRBV7-8
d_gene: NA
abundance: NA

CDR3aa: CASSPYGGYGSNQPQHF
CDR3nt: TGTGCCAGCTCACCTTACGGGGGTTACGGGAGCAATCAGCCCCAGCATTTT
j_gene: TRBJ1-5
v_gene: TRBV18
d_gene: NA
abundance: NA

CDR3aa: CASSLAGGADEQYF
CDR3nt: TGTGCCAGCAGCCTAGCTGGGGGGGCCGACGAGCAGTACTTC
j_gene: TRBJ2-7
v_gene: TRBV4-2
d_gene: NA
abundance: NA

CDR3aa: CASSDPNTEAFF
CDR3nt: TGTGCCAGCAGTGATCCTAACACTGAAGCTTTCTTT
j_gene: TRBJ1-1
v_gene: TRBV2
d_gene: NA
abundance: NA

CDR3aa: CASSKGQANTEAFF
CDR3nt: TGTGCCAGTAGTAAGGGACAGGCGAACACTGAAGCTTTCTTT
j_gene: TRBJ1-1
v_gene: TRBV19
d_gene: TRBD1
abundance: few

CDR3aa: CASSLAIFREGNTEAFF
CDR3nt: TGCGCCAGCAGCTTGGCAATCTTTCGGGAGGGGAACACTGAAGCTTTCTTT
j_gene: TRBJ1-1
v_gene: TRBV5-1
d_gene: NA
abundance: NA

CDR3aa: CASSVETTDRIYEQYF
CDR3nt: TGTGCCAGCAGTGTGGAAACTACGGACAGGATCTACGAGCAGTACTTC
j_gene: TRBJ2-7
v_gene: TRBV7-9
d_gene: TRBD1
abundance: NA

CDR3aa: CASGAGTGDTEAFF
CDR3nt: TGTGCCAGCGGGGCCGGGACAGGGGACACTGAAGCTTTCTTT
j_gene: TRBJ1-1
v_gene: TRBV6-5
d_gene: TRBD1
abundance: NA

CDR3aa: CASSHTGGDYEQYF
CDR3nt: TGTGCCAGCAGCCATACAGGCGGGGACTACGAGCAGTACTTC
j_gene: TRBJ2-7
v_gene: TRBV7-9
d_gene: NA
abundance: NA

CDR3aa: CASSLRVEGSSYNEQFF
CDR3nt: TGCGCCAGCAGCTTGAGGGTGGAGGGGAGCTCCTACAATGAGCAGTTCTTC
j_gene: TRBJ2-1
v_gene: TRBV5-1
d_gene: NA
abundance: NA

CDR3aa: CASSIDLEQGDYGYTF
CDR3nt: TGTGCCAGTAGTATAGATCTCGAGCAGGGGGACTATGGCTACACCTTC
j_gene: TRBJ1-2
v_gene: TRBV19
d_gene: TRBD1
abundance: NA

CDR3aa: CAWSLGQGLEAFF
CDR3nt: TGTGCCTGGAGTTTAGGACAGGGTCTTGAAGCTTTCTTT
j_gene: TRBJ1-1
v_gene: TRBV30
d_gene: TRBD1
abundance: NA

CDR3aa: CASGTAPPTNEKLFF
CDR3nt: TGTGCCAGCGGGACAGCCCCACCAACTAATGAAAAACTGTTTTTT
j_gene: TRBJ1-4
v_gene: TRBV19
d_gene: TRBD1
abundance: NA

CDR3aa: CASSVGGTEPLYGYTF
CDR3nt: TGTGCCAGCAGCGTAGGAGGGACAGAGCCTCTCTATGGCTACACCTTC
j_gene: TRBJ1-2
v_gene: TRBV9
d_gene: TRBD1
abundance: NA